These 21 T cell receptor beta chains were all obtained from the same sample, sequenced in a study of blood T cells in healthy people across ages. Next came a second PCR, run for about 6 to 11 cycles, which used a sample-barcoded 5' primer along with a J-beta primer mix. TCRdb fed the 5' RACE reads into MiXCR, producing one record per CDR3 protein. The data show 1.5 million to 2 million distinct CDR3 sequences, roughly 50% seen once. The sequencing sample was made of blood. The receptor set was obtained from a woman in her thirties or forties in good health.

On this clonotype itself: The junction and the germline gene differ at one end; a read error may be behind it. J is TRBJ2-2 and V is TRBV7-7; D is perhaps TRBD1 or TRBD2 (5 bases each). There are 15 residues in the CDR3. Germline CDR1 reads SSHAT; CDR2 reads FNYEAQ (reference sequence). The CDR3 DNA sequence: TGTGCTAGCAGGTTCGGGACGACGAACACCGGGGAGCTGTTTTTT. Residues: CASRFGTTNTGELFF.

This clonotype appeared a few times. The V gene is TRBV4-2, the J gene TRBJ1-6; the D is unclear. V shed 3 bases and J shed 7 bases, with 19 bases lying between them. Germline V gene sequence: CDR1 LGHNA, CDR2 YNFKEQ. The CDR3 has 17 amino acids. The CDR3 DNA reads TGTGCCAGCAGCCATCCAAGTACTGGAACCCAAAATTCACCCCTCCACTTT. Protein product: CASSHPSTGTQNSPLHF.

The chain recombines TRBV12-3 or TRBV12-4 with TRBJ2-1; D is perhaps TRBD1 (5 bases). The length of the CDR3 is 17 residues. The germline V and J ends were trimmed by 4 bases and 8 bases, with 24 bases remaining between them. The CDR3, as DNA: TGTGCCAGCAGTTCCCAGGGTGTCGGGTTGCTATGGGATGAGCAGTTCTTC. It encodes CASSSQGVGLLWDEQFF.

V is TRBV12-3 or TRBV12-4 and J is TRBJ2-1; D remains unclear. The CDR3 contains 14 residues. The ends were cut back, 5 bases at V and 13 bases at J, with 21 bases in the middle. The chain's CDR3 is CASSPPLTGGDQFF. The CDR3 DNA reads TGTGCCAGCAGTCCCCCTCTAACGGGTGGCGACCAGTTCTTC.

V usage is TRBV10-3 and J usage is TRBJ2-3; D might be TRBD2 (5 bases). Germline assignment: CDR1 ENHRY and CDR2 SYGVKD. Trimming took 7 bases from V and 2 from J, leaving 13 bases between them. This CDR3 is 14 amino acids long. The chain's CDR3 is CAINGSATTDTQYF. Here the CDR3 DNA reads TGTGCCATCAATGGTAGCGCAACCACAGATACGCAGTATTTT.

This clonotype has a handful of counts. This chain uses TRBV24-1 with TRBJ2-1; the match to TRBD1 covers 9 bases. The CDR3 extends over 16 amino acids. Germline-derived CDR1 and CDR2 are KGHDR and SFDVKD. Germline trimming cut 4 bases from V and 7 bases from J; bases unmatched to any gene: 10. CDR3 DNA sequence: TGTGCCACCAGTGACTTGGGACAGGGTCTCGATAATGAGCAGTTCTTC. It translates to CATSDLGQGLDNEQFF.

The J gene is TRBJ1-3, the V gene TRBV7-9; D is unresolved. The V gene lost 9 bases and the J gene lost 0 bases, with 3 bases spanning the gap. Germline-derived CDR1 and CDR2 are SEHNR and FQNEAQ (reference sequence). This CDR3 is 11 amino acids long. Here the CDR3 DNA reads TGTGCCAGTGGCTCTGGAAACACCATATATTTT. This gives the protein CASGSGNTIYF.

This chain links TRBV4-1 with TRBJ1-5, with unresolved D. Germline CDR1 reads MGHRA; CDR2 reads YSYEKL. The V and J ends lost 0 bases and 7 bases respectively, with 10 bases between them. This CDR3 spans 14 amino acids. The CDR3 bases are TGCGCCAGCAGCCAAGATTTGGGGAAACAGCCCCAGCATTTT. It specifies CASSQDLGKQPQHF.

This clonotype was observed many times. The chain is built from TRBV27 and TRBJ2-3, with D hard to call. Germline loops: CDR1 MNHEY, CDR2 SMNVEV (reference sequence). The CDR3 runs to 14 residues. The V and J ends lost 5 bases and 4 bases respectively, with 13 bases between them. CDR3 sequence (DNA): TGTGCCAGCAGTCCTCGCGGAAGGGCAGATACGCAGTATTTT. It yields the protein CASSPRGRADTQYF.

There are a few counts of this clonotype. The chain uses TRBV6-2 or TRBV6-3 and TRBJ2-3; 7 positions agree with TRBD2. From germline, CDR1 is MNHEY and CDR2 SVGEGT. The CDR3 covers 14 residues. After removal of 7 bases from V and 1 base from J, the junction contained 5 bases not matched to a gene. This chain's CDR3 is CASKSGDRTDTQYF. The CDR3 nucleotides read TGTGCCAGCAAAAGCGGGGACCGCACAGATACGCAGTATTTT.

This clonotype was seen a handful of times. The V gene is TRBV12-3 or TRBV12-4, the J gene TRBJ1-2; D gene ambiguous. There are 15 residues in the CDR3. The V end lost 10 bases, the J end lost 5 bases, and 23 bases lay between the germline ends. CDR3 loop: CATSPPSGPGYGYTF. The CDR3, as DNA: TGTGCCACCAGCCCCCCCTCGGGTCCTGGGTATGGCTACACCTTC.

V usage is TRBV5-1 and J usage is TRBJ1-2, with a tentative D call TRBD1 (6 bases). The V end lost 0 bases, the J end lost 1 base, and 10 bases lay between the germline ends. This CDR3 contains 15 residues. In germline, CDR1 is SGHRS, CDR2 YFSETQ. CDR3 coding DNA: TGCGCCAGCAGCTTGGTCGGGACATATAACTATGGCTACACCTTC. Amino acids: CASSLVGTYNYGYTF. Based on the CDR3 plus reference TRBV5-1 and TRBJ1-2, the full variable domain is KAGVTQTPRYLIKTRGQQVTLSCSPISGHRSVSWYQQTPGQGLQFLFEYFSETQRNKGNFPGRFSGRQFSNSRSEMNVSTLELGDSALYLCASSLVGTYNYGYTFGSGTRLTVV.

This clonotype was picked up a small number of times. The chain couples TRBV7-9 to TRBJ2-5, with 7 bases aligning to TRBD1. CDR1 is SEHNR and CDR2 is FQNEAQ in the germline V gene (reference sequence). Losses at the gene ends were 1 base for V and 4 bases for J; bases not matched to a gene: 6. This CDR3 region has 15 residues. The chain's CDR3 is CASSLGGDSRETQYF. The DNA for the CDR3 is TGTGCCAGCAGCTTAGGTGGGGACAGCCGAGAGACCCAGTACTTC.

This clonotype has only a few counts. V is TRBV21-1 and J is TRBJ1-1; the table assigns TRBD1, which was not confirmed against the DNA. TRBV21-1 counts as a pseudogene. The CDR3 is 15 residues long. This chain's CDR3 is CASSIRGAGNTEAFF. CDR3 DNA: TGTGCCAGCAGCATAAGGGGGGCTGGGAACACTGAAGCTTTCTTT.

The chain is built from TRBV4-1 and TRBJ1-2, with TRBD1 as a possible D gene (5 bases). Trimming took 3 bases from V and 8 from J, leaving 13 bases between them. The germline gives CDR1 MGHRA, CDR2 YSYEKL. The CDR3 consists of 13 residues. This chain's CDR3 is CASSHSVDSGYTF. DNA for the CDR3: TGCGCCAGCAGCCATTCCGTTGACAGCGGCTACACCTTC.

This clonotype was detected only a few times. V is TRBV27 and J is TRBJ2-6; 8 nucleotides agree with TRBD1. The CDR3 extends over 18 amino acids. Trimming cost V 1 base and J 0 bases; bases outside gene matches: 5. Germline CDR1 and CDR2: MNHEY and SMNVEV (reference sequence). In DNA, the CDR3 is TGTGCCAGCAGTTTATTTGCAGGGGGCAGCTCTGGGGCCAACGTCCTGACTTTC. The encoded protein is CASSLFAGGSSGANVLTF.

The CDR3 DNA is TGTGCCAGCAGCCCGAGGACAGGGGAACTAAGCTATGGCTACACCTTC. Translating gives CASSPRTGELSYGYTF. V and J are TRBV9 and TRBJ1-2, with TRBD1 identical over 9 bases. Germline assignment: CDR1 SGDLS and CDR2 YYNGEE. The CDR3 loop spans 16 amino acids. V gave up 4 bases and J gave up 4 bases; unmatched junction bases: 11. The variable domain in full, with the rest retrieved from reference TRBV9 and TRBJ1-2, is DSGVTQTPKHLITATGQRVTLRCSPRSGDLSVYWYQQSLDQGLQFLIQYYNGEERAKGNILERFSAQQFPDLHSELNLSSLELGDSALYFCASSPRTGELSYGYTFGSGTRLTVV.

The chain couples TRBV4-3 to TRBJ2-1, with 8 nucleotides matching TRBD1. Trimming removed 4 bases from V and 0 bases from J; junction bases left unmatched: 17. This CDR3 is 20 amino acids long. The germline V gene encodes CDR1 LGHNA and CDR2 YSLEER. CDR3 sequence: CASSPRGSGGSFSSYNEQFF. In DNA, the CDR3 is TGCGCCAGCAGCCCAAGAGGGTCAGGGGGCTCTTTTAGCTCCTACAATGAGCAGTTCTTC.

This sequence joins TRBV7-2 and TRBJ2-6; TRBD2 agrees at 15 bases. The germline V gene has CDR1 SGHTA and CDR2 FQGNSA. J was trimmed by 4 bases and V by 5 bases; bases with no gene match: 12. This CDR3 contains 20 residues. CDR3 DNA: TGTGCCAGCAGCATTCTTATAGGACTAGCGGGGGGGCCGGGGGCCAACGTCCTGACTTTC. It specifies CASSILIGLAGGPGANVLTF.

This clonotype came up once. Without the conserved terminal phenylalanine or tryptophan, this CDR3 likely stems from a read error. The V gene is TRBV20-1, the J gene TRBJ2-5; 9 positions match TRBD1. The J call is in doubt because the DNA end fits TRBJ2-7 better. There are 15 residues in the CDR3. Germline V lookup: CDR1 DFQATT, CDR2 SNEGSKA (reference sequence). In DNA form, the CDR3 reads TGCAGTGCTAGAGCCCCGGGACAGGGACCATACGAGCAGTACTTA. This translates into CSARAPGQGPYEQYL.

V and J are TRBV6-5 and TRBJ2-6, with D possibly matching TRBD1 (6 bases). Trimming shortened V by 5 bases and J by 2 bases, and 10 bases separated the two germline ends. Per germline, CDR1 MNHEY and CDR2 SVGAGI. The CDR3 loop spans 15 amino acids. Here the CDR3 DNA reads TGTGCCAGCAGTACCCCAGGGGCTGGGGCCAACGTCCTGACTTTC. Protein: CASSTPGAGANVLTF.